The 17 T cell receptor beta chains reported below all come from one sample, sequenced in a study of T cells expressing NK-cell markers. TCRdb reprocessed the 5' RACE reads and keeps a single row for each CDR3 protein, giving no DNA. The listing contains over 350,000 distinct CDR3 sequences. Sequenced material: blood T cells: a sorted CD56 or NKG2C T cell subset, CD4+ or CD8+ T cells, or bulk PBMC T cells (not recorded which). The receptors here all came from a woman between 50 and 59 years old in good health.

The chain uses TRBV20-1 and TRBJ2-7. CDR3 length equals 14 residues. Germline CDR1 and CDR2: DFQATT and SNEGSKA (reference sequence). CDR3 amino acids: CSARADRASYEQYF.

The CDR3 sequence: CASSLVSSGITDTQYF. The genes are TRBV7-2 and TRBJ2-3; as DNA is missing, the TRBD2 call by TCRdb cannot be tested. The germline V gene encodes CDR1 SGHTA and CDR2 FQGNSA. This CDR3 region has 16 residues.

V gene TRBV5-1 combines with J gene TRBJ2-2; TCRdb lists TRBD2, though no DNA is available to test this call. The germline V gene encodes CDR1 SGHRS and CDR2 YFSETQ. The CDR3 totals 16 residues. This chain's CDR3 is CASSLWSGINTGELFF. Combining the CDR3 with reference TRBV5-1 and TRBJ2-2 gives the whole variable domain KAGVTQTPRYLIKTRGQQVTLSCSPISGHRSVSWYQQTPGQGLQFLFEYFSETQRNKGNFPGRFSGRQFSNSRSEMNVSTLELGDSALYLCASSLWSGINTGELFFGEGSRLTVL.

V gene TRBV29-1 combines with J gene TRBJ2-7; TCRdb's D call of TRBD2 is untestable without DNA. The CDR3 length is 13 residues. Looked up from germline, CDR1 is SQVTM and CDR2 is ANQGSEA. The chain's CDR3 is CSAEILAGDEQYF.

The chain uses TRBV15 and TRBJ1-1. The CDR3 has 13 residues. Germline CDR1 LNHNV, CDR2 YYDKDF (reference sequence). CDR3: CATSGERGTEAFF.

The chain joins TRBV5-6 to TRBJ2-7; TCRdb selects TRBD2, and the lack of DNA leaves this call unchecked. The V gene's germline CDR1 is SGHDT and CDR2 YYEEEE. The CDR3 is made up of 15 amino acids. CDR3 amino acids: CASSLGLRNMYEQYF. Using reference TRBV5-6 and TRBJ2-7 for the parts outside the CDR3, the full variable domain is DAGVTQSPTHLIKTRGQQVTLRCSPKSGHDTVSWYQQALGQGPQFIFQYYEEEERQRGNFPDRFSGHQFPNYSSELNVNALLLGDSALYLCASSLGLRNMYEQYFGPGTRLTVT.

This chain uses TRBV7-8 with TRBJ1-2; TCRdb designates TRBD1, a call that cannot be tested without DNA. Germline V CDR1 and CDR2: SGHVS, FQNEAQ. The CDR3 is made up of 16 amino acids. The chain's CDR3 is CASSLDGRLTGYGYTF.

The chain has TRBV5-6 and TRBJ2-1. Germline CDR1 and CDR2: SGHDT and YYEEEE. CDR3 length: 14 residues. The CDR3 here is CASSSGSAWDEQFF.

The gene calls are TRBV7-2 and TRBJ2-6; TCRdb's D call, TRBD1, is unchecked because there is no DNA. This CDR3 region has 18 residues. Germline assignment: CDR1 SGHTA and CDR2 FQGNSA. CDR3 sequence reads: CASSQTGTGVWGANVLTF.

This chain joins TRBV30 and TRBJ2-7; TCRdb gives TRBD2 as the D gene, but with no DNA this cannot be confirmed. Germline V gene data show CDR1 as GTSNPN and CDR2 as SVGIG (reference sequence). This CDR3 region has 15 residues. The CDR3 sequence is CAGHPGLADSYEQYF.

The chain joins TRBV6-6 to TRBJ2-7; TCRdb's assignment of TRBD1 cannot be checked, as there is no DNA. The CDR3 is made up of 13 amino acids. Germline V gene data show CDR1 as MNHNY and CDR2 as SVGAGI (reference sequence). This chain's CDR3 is CASSRDRISEQYF.

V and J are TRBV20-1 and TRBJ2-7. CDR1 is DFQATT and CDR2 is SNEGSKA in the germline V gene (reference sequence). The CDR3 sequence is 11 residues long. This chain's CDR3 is CSAAIRAEQYF.

The chain's CDR3 is CASSHYGLPTGELFF. The chain recombines TRBV4-1 with TRBJ2-2; the D gene TCRdb calls, TRBD2, cannot be checked with no DNA. The CDR3 totals 15 residues. Germline CDR1 reads MGHRA; CDR2 reads YSYEKL.

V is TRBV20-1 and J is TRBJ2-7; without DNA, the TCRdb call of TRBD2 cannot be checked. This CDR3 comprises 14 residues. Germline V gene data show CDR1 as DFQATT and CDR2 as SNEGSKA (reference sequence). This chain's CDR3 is CSASIPGLPLEQYF.

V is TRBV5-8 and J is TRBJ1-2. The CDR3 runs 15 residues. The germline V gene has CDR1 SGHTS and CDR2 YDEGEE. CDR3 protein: CASSLSGEVNYGYTF.

This CDR3 reads CASSHPGASTQYF. J is TRBJ2-7 and V is TRBV4-1; TCRdb's assignment of TRBD1 cannot be checked, as there is no DNA. Germline V gives CDR1 MGHRA, CDR2 YSYEKL. This CDR3 has 13 residues.

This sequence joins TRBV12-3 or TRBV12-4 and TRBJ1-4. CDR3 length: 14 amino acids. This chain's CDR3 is CASTTVGIGEKLFF.